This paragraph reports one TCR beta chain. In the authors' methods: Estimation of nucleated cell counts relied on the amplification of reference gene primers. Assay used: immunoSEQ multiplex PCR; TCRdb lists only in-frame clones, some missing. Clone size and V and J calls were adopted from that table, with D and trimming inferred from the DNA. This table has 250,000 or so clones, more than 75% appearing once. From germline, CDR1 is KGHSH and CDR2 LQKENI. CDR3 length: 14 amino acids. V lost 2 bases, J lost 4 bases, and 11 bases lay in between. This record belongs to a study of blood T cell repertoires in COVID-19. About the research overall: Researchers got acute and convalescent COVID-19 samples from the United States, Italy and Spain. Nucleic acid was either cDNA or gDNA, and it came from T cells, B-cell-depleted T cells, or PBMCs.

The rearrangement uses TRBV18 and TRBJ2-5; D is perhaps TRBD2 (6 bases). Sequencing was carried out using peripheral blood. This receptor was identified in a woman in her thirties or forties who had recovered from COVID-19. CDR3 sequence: CASSPLPAGETQYF. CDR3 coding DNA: TGTGCCAGCTCACCATTGCCAGCGGGAGAGACCCAGTACTTC.